Listed here are 22 T cell receptor beta chains from one sample, sequenced in a study of PD-1 blockade in classical Hodgkin lymphoma. Time point meaning: cycle 4 day 1 (C4D1), after less than 7 weeks of nivolumab. Every single patient, without exception, relapsed after autologous stem cell transplantation, and brentuximab vedotin exposure varied. Here immunoSEQ multiplex PCR was the method, and the copy in TCRdb shows in-frame clones only, minus some. Of about 20,000 clones listed, 76% are singletons. The specimen was peripheral blood mononuclear cells (PBMCs), collected before the fourth cycle of nivolumab. The receptors shown here come from a human donor with classical Hodgkin lymphoma.

This chain joins TRBV29-1 and TRBJ2-2; TRBD2 might be the D (6 bases). Looked up from germline, CDR1 is SQVTM and CDR2 is ANQGSEA. V was trimmed by 7 bases and J by 1 base, leaving 13 bases between them. This CDR3 region has 14 residues. The CDR3 DNA reads as TGCAGCGCCTTGCGGCGGGGGAACACCGGGGAGCTGTTTTTT. Protein sequence: CSALRRGNTGELFF.

V gene TRBV5-6 combines with J gene TRBJ2-1; 10 bases align to TRBD2. Unmatched junction bases numbered 12, after V lost 2 bases and J lost 7 bases. The CDR3 consists of 17 residues. CDR1 is SGHDT and CDR2 is YYEEEE in the germline V gene. This chain's CDR3 is CASSLRTSGLFGNEQFF. The DNA for the CDR3 is TGTGCCAGCAGCTTACGGACTAGCGGCCTTTTCGGGAATGAGCAGTTCTTC.

The chain links TRBV6-6 to TRBJ1-3, with D unclear. Germline V gene sequence: CDR1 MNHNY, CDR2 SVGAGI (reference sequence). V was trimmed by 0 bases and J by 4 bases, leaving 4 bases between them. The length of the CDR3 is 13 residues. The CDR3 nucleotides read TGTGCCAGCAGTTACTCGGAAGGAAACACCATATATTTT. Encoded protein: CASSYSEGNTIYF.

Sample share makes this clone medium-sized. The V and J genes are TRBV4-1 and TRBJ2-5, with TRBD1 matching over 8 bases. The CDR3 consists of 18 residues. Germline V gene lookup returns CDR1 MGHRA and CDR2 YSYEKL. With V trimmed by 0 bases and J by 7 bases, 16 bases remained unmatched. CDR3 sequence reads: CASSQDYPAGGEEGTQYF. The CDR3 DNA sequence: TGCGCCAGCAGCCAAGACTACCCCGCAGGGGGCGAGGAGGGGACCCAGTACTTC.

This sequence joins TRBV7-9 and TRBJ2-1, with D tentatively TRBD2 (6 bases). The CDR3 covers 13 residues. V lost 5 bases, J lost 7 bases, and 12 bases lay in between. Germline assignment: CDR1 SEHNR and CDR2 FQNEAQ (reference sequence). Here the CDR3 reads CASSATRVNEQFF. In nucleotides, the CDR3 is TGTGCCAGCAGCGCGACTAGGGTGAATGAGCAGTTCTTC.

V usage is TRBV19 and J usage is TRBJ1-2; D remains unclear. Trimming cost V 8 bases and J 2 bases, with 3 bases left between them. The CDR3 runs 10 residues. Germline V gene lookup returns CDR1 LNHDA and CDR2 SQIVND (reference sequence). The CDR3: CASQNYGYTF. The CDR3 DNA is TGTGCCAGTCAAAACTATGGCTACACCTTC.

By share of the sample, this clone is medium-sized. The gene calls are TRBV5-8 and TRBJ2-7; no clear D. Germline CDR1 SGHTS, CDR2 YDEGEE. This CDR3 is built from 15 residues. V lost 4 bases to trimming and J lost 0 bases, with 14 bases between them. CDR3 in DNA: TGTGCCAGCAGCCCCGAGTACAGCAGCTCCTACGAGCAGTACTTC. Its translation is CASSPEYSSSYEQYF.

The chain combines TRBV2 with TRBJ2-6; D uncertain. Germline V gene lookup returns CDR1 SNHLY and CDR2 FYNNEI. There are 15 residues in the CDR3. Trimming cost V 6 bases and J 0 bases, with 9 bases left between them. CDR3 DNA: TGTGCCAGCAGCCCCAGAGTCTCTGGGGCCAACGTCCTGACTTTC. It codes for CASSPRVSGANVLTF.

The chain combines TRBV27 with TRBJ1-6; D may be TRBD1 (5 bases). The germline V gene encodes CDR1 MNHEY and CDR2 SMNVEV (reference sequence). Trimming shortened V by 4 bases and J by 13 bases, and 11 bases separated the two germline ends. The CDR3 runs to 12 residues. CDR3 loop: CASSSGRGPLHF. The CDR3 DNA is TGTGCCAGCAGTTCGGGACGGGGTCCCCTCCACTTT.

This clone was counted only a few times. The V and J genes are TRBV11-3 and TRBJ1-2; 8 bases line up with TRBD1. The V and J ends lost 5 bases and 8 bases, in that order; junction bases with no gene match: 13. Germline V lookup: CDR1 SGHNT, CDR2 YENEEA. This CDR3 contains 15 residues. This chain's CDR3 is CASSGKLGQGEGYTF. The CDR3 bases are TGTGCCAGCAGCGGAAAACTCGGACAGGGTGAGGGCTACACCTTC.

The V gene is TRBV6-1, the J gene TRBJ2-5; 7 nucleotides line up with TRBD2. V dropped 0 bases and J dropped 3; count of bases not matched to a gene: 7. CDR1 and CDR2 (germline): MNHNS, SASEGT. There are 16 residues in the CDR3. CDR3 residues: CASSEASGRLKETQYF. CDR3 DNA: TGTGCCAGCAGTGAAGCCTCCGGGAGGCTCAAAGAGACCCAGTACTTC.

This rearrangement joins TRBV7-9 to TRBJ2-7, with D tentatively TRBD2 (5 bases). The CDR3 is 15 amino acids. Germline V gene data show CDR1 as SEHNR and CDR2 as FQNEAQ (reference sequence). V lost 1 base to trimming and J lost 2 bases, with 12 bases between them. CDR3 protein: CASSLERGSPYEQYF. The CDR3 DNA reads TGTGCCAGCAGCTTAGAGAGAGGGAGCCCCTACGAGCAGTACTTC.

The sample holds a few counts of this clone. The chain is built from TRBV13 and TRBJ2-2; D is unresolved. V lost 3 bases, J lost 5 bases, and 10 bases lay in between. CDR1 PRHDT and CDR2 FYEKMQ come from the germline V gene (reference sequence). The CDR3 length is 14 residues. The CDR3 protein is CASSFSLKTGELFF. For the CDR3, the DNA is TGTGCCAGCAGCTTCTCTTTAAAAACCGGGGAGCTGTTTTTT.

The chain recombines TRBV6-1 with TRBJ1-3; D not resolved. V was pared by 5 bases and J by 2 bases, with 10 bases between. Looked up from germline, CDR1 is MNHNS and CDR2 is SASEGT. This CDR3 has 14 residues. Here the CDR3 DNA reads TGTGCCAGCAGTCAGACTGTAACTGGAAACACCATATATTTT. This translates into CASSQTVTGNTIYF.

The V gene is TRBV6-1, the J gene TRBJ1-2, with 7 positions matching TRBD1. This CDR3 comprises 16 residues. Trimming removed 4 bases from V and 2 bases from J; junction bases left unmatched: 10. Germline V CDR1 and CDR2: MNHNS, SASEGT. The CDR3 region has the DNA TGTGCCAGCAGTGCTGCCCGGGACAGATTAAACTATGGCTACACCTTC. It is translated as CASSAARDRLNYGYTF.

V is TRBV7-9 and J is TRBJ2-5; 8 positions agree with TRBD1. The junction had 5 bases not matched to a gene; V was cut back by 3 bases and J by 5 bases. This CDR3 has 14 amino acids. Germline V gives CDR1 SEHNR, CDR2 FQNEAQ (reference sequence). This CDR3 is CASSLATGAETQYF. CDR3 in DNA: TGTGCCAGCAGCTTGGCGACAGGGGCCGAGACCCAGTACTTC.

This sequence joins TRBV4-1 and TRBJ1-1; a possible D gene is TRBD1 (5 bases). This CDR3 spans 17 amino acids. Trimming cost V 0 bases and J 2 bases, with 16 bases left between them. The germline CDR1 and CDR2 sequences are MGHRA and YSYEKL. The CDR3 nucleotides read TGCGCCAGCAGCCAAGATGATACAGGCTGGCATAACACTGAAGCTTTCTTT. Translated: CASSQDDTGWHNTEAFF.

J is TRBJ1-1 and V is TRBV19, with D possibly being TRBD1 (6 bases). Trimming removed 9 bases from V and 5 bases from J, with 16 bases in between. The CDR3 length is 13 residues. Germline CDR1 is LNHDA and CDR2 is SQIVND (reference sequence). The CDR3 is CASLGQIGTEAFF. CDR3 nucleotides: TGTGCCAGCCTCGGACAGATTGGGACTGAAGCTTTCTTT.

The rearrangement links TRBV15 to TRBJ2-2, with no clear D. With 8 bases removed from V and 7 bases from J, the gap between germline ends came to 17 bases. This CDR3 has 14 residues. Germline assignment: CDR1 LNHNV and CDR2 YYDKDF (reference sequence). The CDR3 region is CATEKGLSIGELFF. CDR3 in DNA: TGTGCCACCGAGAAGGGATTGAGTATCGGGGAGCTGTTTTTT. Using reference TRBV15 and TRBJ2-2 for the parts outside the CDR3, the full variable domain is DAMVIQNPRYQVTQFGKPVTLSCSQTLNHNVMYWYQQKSSQAPKLLFHYYDKDFNNEADTPDNFQSRRPNTSFCFLDIRSPGLGDTAMYLCATEKGLSIGELFFGEGSRLTVL.

The genes are TRBV19 and TRBJ2-7; weak D call: TRBD1 (5 bases). The CDR3 has 14 residues. Trimming stripped 6 bases from V and 1 base from J, with 13 bases between. Germline loops: CDR1 LNHDA, CDR2 SQIVND (reference sequence). DNA for the CDR3: TGTGCCAGTAGAGACAGTTCGATTTCCTACGAGCAGTACTTC. Residues: CASRDSSISYEQYF.

V gene TRBV30 combines with J gene TRBJ2-3; the D call may be TRBD1 or TRBD2 (6 bases each). This CDR3 is 15 amino acids long. CDR1 GTSNPN and CDR2 SVGIG come from the germline V gene (reference sequence). The V gene lost 3 bases and the J gene lost 4 bases, with 17 bases spanning the gap. The CDR3 sequence is CAWRVGGQAADTQYF. For the CDR3, the DNA is TGTGCCTGGAGGGTGGGGGGCCAGGCGGCAGATACGCAGTATTTT.

The V call is TRBV9, the J call TRBJ1-1; D possibly corresponds to TRBD1 (6 bases). V was pared by 0 bases and J by 8 bases, with 14 bases between. The CDR3 is made up of 14 amino acids. Per the germline V gene, CDR1 is SGDLS and CDR2 is YYNGEE. In DNA, the CDR3 is TGTGCCAGCAGCGTAGATTTACAGGGAGACGAAGCTTTCTTT. Translating it yields CASSVDLQGDEAFF.